This T cell receptor beta chain was retrieved from a study of shared clonotypes between healthy human individuals. Study-wide background: The study drew on two women and a few men aged 18 to 49 as donors.

Overall study results and limits: The low donor count limited represented genetic and exposure-history diversity.

Concerning this clone: Its specificity is unknown.

Donors had no recently reported acute infections or vaccinations and were HIV-negative. Several immunoSEQ 96-well plates shared each subset's DNA, each plate a replicate. Profiling relied on immunoSEQ multiplex PCR, and the TCRdb table lists in-frame clones only, not all of them. Of 800,000 to 1,200,000 clones listed, roughly 74% were seen once; the top ten hold about 0.52%. The CDR3 sequence is 15 residues long. The germline V gene encodes CDR1 MNHNY and CDR2 SVGAGI (reference sequence). Trimming cost V 7 bases and J 4 bases; bases outside gene matches: 9. The sequenced sample consisted of memory CD4+ T cells from PBMCs. The subset denotes: CD45RA-negative fraction. The sequence derives from a man in his late teens or twenties in good health. Some clones in this sample may be carry-over from other donors' samples. This chain joins TRBV6-6 and TRBJ2-5; TRBD2 aligns across 10 bases. This chain's CDR3 is CASIQGVAGGETQYF. CDR3 coding DNA: TGTGCCAGCATCCAAGGAGTAGCGGGAGGAGAGACCCAGTACTTC.